The 16 T cell receptor beta chains reported below all come from one sample, sequenced in a study of blood T cell repertoires in COVID-19. Profiling relied on immunoSEQ multiplex PCR, and the TCRdb table lists in-frame clones only, not all of them. Of about 480,000 clones detected, 89% appear once; the ten largest clones hold roughly 1%. The sequenced material came from peripheral blood. The receptors here all came from a man aged 18 to 35 with COVID-19, enrolled during active disease.

This clone was picked up one time. V is TRBV7-3 and J is TRBJ2-5, with D possibly TRBD1 on 6 matching bases. V shed 3 bases and J shed 1 base, with 12 bases lying between them. The germline CDR1 and CDR2 sequences are SGHTA and FQGTGA. This CDR3 spans 15 amino acids. Written as DNA, the CDR3 is TGTGCCAGCAGCTTCGCTGGACAGCCCCAAGAGACCCAGTACTTC. Translation gives CASSFAGQPQETQYF.

The gene calls are TRBV11-3 and TRBJ2-7; D perhaps matches TRBD1 (5 bases). Germline V CDR1 and CDR2: SGHNT, YENEEA. There are 14 residues in the CDR3. Trimming shortened V by 0 bases and J by 1 base, and 7 bases separated the two germline ends. The CDR3 sequence is CASSLDQGSYEQYF. CDR3 in DNA: TGTGCCAGCAGCTTAGATCAGGGTTCCTACGAGCAGTACTTC. Drawing the rest from reference TRBV11-3 and TRBJ2-7, the complete variable domain is EAGVVQSPRYKIIEKKQPVAFWCNPISGHNTLYWYLQNLGQGPELLIRYENEEAVDDSQLPKDRFSAERLKGVDSTLKIQPAELGDSAVYLCASSLDQGSYEQYFGPGTRLTVT.

The chain combines TRBV9 with TRBJ2-1, with 7 bases identical to TRBD2. Germline-derived CDR1 and CDR2 are SGDLS and YYNGEE. This CDR3 comprises 17 residues. J was trimmed by 0 bases and V by 4 bases; bases with no gene match: 10. CDR3 residues: CASSSPMGGSSYNEQFF. The CDR3 DNA reads as TGTGCCAGCAGCTCACCAATGGGCGGGAGCTCCTACAATGAGCAGTTCTTC.

The gene calls are TRBV5-4 and TRBJ2-7; 11 bases are shared with TRBD2. Germline V gene lookup returns CDR1 SGHNT and CDR2 YYREEE (reference sequence). CDR3 size: 14 residues. Trimming took 3 bases from V and 1 from J; bases not matched to a gene: 0. CDR3 sequence reads: CASSWTSGSYEQYF. The CDR3 region has the DNA TGTGCCAGCAGCTGGACTAGCGGGTCCTACGAGCAGTACTTC.

The chain combines TRBV9 with TRBJ2-3, with 7 bases lining up with TRBD2. Germline values: CDR1 SGDLS, CDR2 YYNGEE. The CDR3 covers 16 residues. V lost 0 bases to trimming and J lost 4 bases; unmatched junction nucleotides: 8. The CDR3 protein is CASSVGSTSRADTQYF. For the CDR3, the DNA is TGTGCCAGCAGCGTAGGTTCGACTAGCCGTGCAGATACGCAGTATTTT.

The chain has TRBV2 and TRBJ2-7; D unresolved. Trimming left V 3 bases short and J 0 bases short, with 9 bases between. The length of the CDR3 is 14 residues. CDR1 SNHLY and CDR2 FYNNEI come from the germline V gene. CDR3 amino acids: CASSDALTSYEQYF. The CDR3 DNA sequence: TGTGCCAGCAGTGACGCGCTTACCTCCTACGAGCAGTACTTC.

This clone is a singleton in its sample. This chain joins TRBV11-2 and TRBJ2-3, with D maybe TRBD2 (5 bases). The germline V and J ends were trimmed by 4 bases and 1 base, with 9 bases remaining between them. The CDR3 extends over 14 amino acids. Looked up from germline, CDR1 is SGHAT and CDR2 is FQNNGV. The CDR3 reads CASSSRTGTDTQYF. DNA of the CDR3: TGTGCCAGCAGCTCCAGGACTGGCACAGATACGCAGTATTTT.

Here the CDR3 reads CASSVHLINTQYF. CDR3 in DNA: TGTGCCAGCAGCGTTCATCTAATTAATACGCAGTATTTT. The chain carries TRBV7-2 and TRBJ2-3; D call uncertain. Germline lookup yields CDR1 SGHTA and CDR2 FQGNSA. The CDR3 extends over 13 amino acids. V gave up 5 bases and J gave up 7 bases, with 13 bases separating them. Full variable domain (rest looked up from reference TRBV7-2 and TRBJ2-3): GAGVSQSPSNKVTEKGKDVELRCDPISGHTALYWYRQSLGQGLEFLIYFQGNSAPDKSGLPSDRFSAERTGGSVSTLTIQRTQQEDSAVYLCASSVHLINTQYFGPGTRLTVL.

The rearrangement links TRBV7-9 to TRBJ2-7; maybe TRBD1 (6 bases). The CDR3 consists of 16 residues. Germline assignment: CDR1 SEHNR and CDR2 FQNEAQ (reference sequence). The V and J ends lost 5 bases and 3 bases respectively, with 20 bases between them. CDR3 loop: CASSPLSQGKYYEQYF. CDR3 DNA sequence: TGTGCCAGCAGCCCCTTATCACAGGGCAAGTACTACGAGCAGTACTTC.

In DNA form, the CDR3 reads TGTGCCAGTAGTCCCCTTGTCGGGGAGAGGGATTCACCCCTCCACTTT. Its protein is CASSPLVGERDSPLHF. The chain has TRBV19 and TRBJ1-6; D call uncertain. V lost 5 bases and J lost 8, with 19 bases in between. The germline CDR1 and CDR2 sequences are LNHDA and SQIVND (reference sequence). This CDR3 is built from 16 residues.

In this sample, this clone turned up once. The chain uses TRBV12-3 or TRBV12-4 and TRBJ2-7; unclear D gene. V lost 2 bases and J lost 4, with 9 bases in between. This CDR3 contains 13 residues. This chain's CDR3 is CASSLLGPYEQYF. Here the CDR3 DNA reads TGTGCCAGCAGTTTACTCGGTCCTTACGAGCAGTACTTC.

CDR3 region: CASSLASGVYNEQFF. The CDR3 DNA reads TGTGCCAGCAGCTTGGCTAGCGGGGTTTACAATGAGCAGTTCTTC. The chain uses TRBV5-6 and TRBJ2-1; TRBD2 matches at 9 bases. The CDR3 spans 15 residues. V gave up 0 bases and J gave up 4 bases; unmatched junction bases: 2. Germline CDR1 and CDR2: SGHDT and YYEEEE.

On this clone itself: This CDR3 fails to terminate in the conserved phenylalanine or tryptophan, so it likely reflects a read error. Because the CDR3's place on the DNA is in doubt, the DNA is left out and the CDR3 is given as listed by TCRdb. This sequence joins TRBV10-3 and TRBJ1-2; TRBD1, the table's D call, was not compared with the DNA. Germline V CDR1 and CDR2: ENHRY, SYGVKD. 13 amino acids form the CDR3, both terminal residues included. The CDR3 loop is CATSGADRPSILL.

This chain uses TRBV4-1 with TRBJ2-7; 11 nucleotides line up with TRBD2. This CDR3 has 16 amino acids. Looked up from germline, CDR1 is MGHRA and CDR2 is YSYEKL. The J segment lost 3 bases and the V segment lost 0 bases, leaving 4 bases of the junction unmatched. CDR3 sequence: CASSQDPSGRIYEQYF. The CDR3 DNA reads TGCGCCAGCAGCCAAGATCCTAGCGGGAGGATCTACGAGCAGTACTTC.

V is TRBV7-8 and J is TRBJ1-6; TRBD1 might be the D (6 bases). V dropped 5 bases and J dropped 7 bases, with 9 bases sitting between them. CDR1 is SGHVS and CDR2 is FQNEAQ in the germline V gene. The CDR3 loop spans 13 amino acids. CDR3 nucleotides: TGTGCCAGCAGCATCGACAGGAATTCACCCCTCCACTTT. It yields the protein CASSIDRNSPLHF.

This clone was seen only once. The chain employs TRBV30 and TRBJ2-5; TRBD2 matches 7 bases. Germline CDR1 and CDR2: GTSNPN and SVGIG (reference sequence). The CDR3 is 12 amino acids. Losses at the gene ends were 7 bases for V and 3 bases for J; bases not matched to a gene: 5. In nucleotides, the CDR3 is TGTGCCTTAGCGGGCAAAAAAGAGACCCAGTACTTC. It codes for CALAGKKETQYF.